Below, one TCR beta chain is given with its context. In germline, CDR1 is SGHRS, CDR2 YFSETQ. CDR3 size: 19 residues. Trimming at V came to 4 bases and at J to 0 bases, leaving 11 bases not matched to a gene. MiXCR, applied by TCRdb to the reads, yields one record per CDR3 protein. The sample lists under 600,000 distinct CDR3 sequences; approximately 16% were seen once. This record belongs to a study of T cell repertoires in cytomegalovirus infection. The TCR sequence derives from a human donor in good health (CMV status not recorded). Some clones in this sample may be carry-over from other donors' samples. The V call is TRBV5-1, the J call TRBJ2-1; TRBD2 agrees at 12 bases. The sequencing sample was made of CD8+ T cells from PBMCs. The CDR3 reads CASSPKPGLAGNSYNEQFF. CDR3 DNA sequence: TGCGCCAGCAGCCCAAAACCGGGACTAGCGGGCAACTCCTACAATGAGCAGTTCTTC.